Presented here are 27 T cell receptor beta chains from one specimen sequenced in a study of T cells in tuberculosis. Measured with immunoSEQ multiplex PCR; TCRdb has only the in-frame clones, and not every one. Of roughly 34,000 clones detected, 80% to 95% appear once; the ten largest clones hold 7% to 9%. The material sequenced was PBMCs. All receptors derive from a donor aged 10-29 years with latent tuberculosis or without tuberculosis infection. Some clones in this sample may be carry-over from other donors' samples.

Only one count was recorded for this clone. The rearrangement links TRBV4-1 to TRBJ2-1, with D hard to call. The CDR3 extends over 15 amino acids. V shed 6 bases and J shed 0 bases, with 12 bases lying between them. Germline-derived CDR1 and CDR2 are MGHRA and YSYEKL. The CDR3 DNA is TGCGCCAGCAGAAGTTATCGTAGCTCCTACAATGAGCAGTTCTTC. It yields the protein CASRSYRSSYNEQFF.

The chain combines TRBV6-5 with TRBJ1-4; 7 nucleotides agree with TRBD1. The germline CDR1 and CDR2 sequences are MNHEY and SVGAGI. The length of the CDR3 is 16 residues. With V trimmed by 4 bases and J by 3 bases, 8 bases remained unmatched. DNA of the CDR3: TGTGCCAGCAGTTTTGAAAGGGGACAGCCTAATGAAAAACTGTTTTTT. Amino acid sequence: CASSFERGQPNEKLFF.

In this sample, this clone turned up once. The rearrangement links TRBV6-5 to TRBJ2-2; 7 bases agree with TRBD1. Germline trimming cut 5 bases from V and 3 bases from J; bases unmatched to any gene: 6. From germline, CDR1 is MNHEY and CDR2 SVGAGI. This CDR3 region has 15 residues. The CDR3 loop is CASSKRQGDTGELFF. CDR3 bases: TGTGCCAGCAGTAAACGACAGGGAGACACCGGGGAGCTGTTTTTT.

The chain uses TRBV6-5 and TRBJ2-5; D may be TRBD2 (6 bases). This CDR3 has 14 residues. The germline CDR1 and CDR2 sequences are MNHEY and SVGAGI. Trimming removed 5 bases from V and 2 bases from J, with 12 bases in between. The chain's CDR3 is CASSLLSGQETQYF. The CDR3 coding sequence is TGTGCCAGCAGTCTGCTTAGCGGACAAGAGACCCAGTACTTC.

This clone was observed once. CDR3 protein: CASSSSDPNRIRSYNEQFF. The CDR3 bases are TGTGCCAGCAGTTCCTCGGACCCGAACAGGATTCGCTCCTACAATGAGCAGTTCTTC. The chain employs TRBV27 and TRBJ2-1; a weak D match, TRBD1 (5 bases). V was cut by 4 bases and J by 0 bases, with 22 bases left in between. Germline assignment: CDR1 MNHEY and CDR2 SMNVEV (reference sequence). The CDR3 is 19 residues long.

V is TRBV2 and J is TRBJ2-7, with TRBD1 identical over 8 bases. This CDR3 is 14 amino acids long. Germline lookup yields CDR1 SNHLY and CDR2 FYNNEI. Trimming removed 7 bases from V and 7 bases from J; junction bases left unmatched: 12. The DNA of the CDR3 is TGTGCCAGCACCGGGACAGGACGCTATGGGGAGCAGTACTTC. It is translated as CASTGTGRYGEQYF.

V and J are TRBV28 and TRBJ2-5; D possibly corresponds to TRBD2 (5 bases). The V and J ends lost 3 bases and 2 bases respectively, with 13 bases between them. The CDR3 is made up of 15 amino acids. Germline assignment: CDR1 MDHEN and CDR2 SYDVKM. This CDR3 reads CASSFKAVQQETQYF. The DNA for the CDR3 is TGTGCCAGCAGTTTTAAAGCGGTCCAACAAGAGACCCAGTACTTC.

This clone was detected a few times. The chain combines TRBV5-1 with TRBJ2-4, with D possibly matching TRBD1 (6 bases). V was cut by 3 bases and J by 7 bases, with 14 bases left in between. Germline V gives CDR1 SGHRS, CDR2 YFSETQ. This CDR3 has 14 amino acids. CDR3 nucleotide sequence: TGCGCCAGCAGCTCTACAGGGAGTATGAACATTCAGTACTTC. Protein product: CASSSTGSMNIQYF. The entire variable domain, with the rest obtained from reference TRBV5-1 and TRBJ2-4, is as follows: KAGVTQTPRYLIKTRGQQVTLSCSPISGHRSVSWYQQTPGQGLQFLFEYFSETQRNKGNFPGRFSGRQFSNSRSEMNVSTLELGDSALYLCASSSTGSMNIQYFGAGTRLSVL.

The CDR3 is CASRYRQGAYEQYF. In DNA, the CDR3 is TGTGCCAGCAGGTACCGACAGGGGGCCTACGAGCAGTACTTC. The V and J genes are TRBV27 and TRBJ2-7; TRBD1 aligns across 9 bases. From germline, CDR1 is MNHEY and CDR2 SMNVEV (reference sequence). V shed 6 bases and J 2 bases; nucleotides not matched to a gene: 5. This CDR3 has 14 amino acids.

The chain carries TRBV30 and TRBJ1-1, with a possible D match to TRBD1 (6 bases). The length of the CDR3 is 13 residues. V lost 2 bases, J lost 1 base, and 8 bases lay in between. Per the germline V gene, CDR1 is GTSNPN and CDR2 is SVGIG (reference sequence). The CDR3: CAWSRGKNTEAFF. In nucleotides, the CDR3 is TGTGCCTGGAGTAGGGGGAAGAACACTGAAGCTTTCTTT.

DNA for the CDR3: TGTGCCTGGAGTAGACCCGGGACAGGAGTAAACACTGAAGCTTTCTTT. It translates to CAWSRPGTGVNTEAFF. This sequence joins TRBV30 and TRBJ1-1; 8 bases match TRBD1. The CDR3 extends over 16 amino acids. Germline CDR1 reads GTSNPN; CDR2 reads SVGIG (reference sequence). Trimming at V came to 2 bases and at J to 2 bases, leaving 10 bases not matched to a gene.

This chain joins TRBV2 and TRBJ2-7, with D perhaps matching TRBD2 (7 bases). Deletions cut 9 bases from V and 7 bases from J, with 13 bases between. This CDR3 has 11 residues. Germline V CDR1 and CDR2: SNHLY, FYNNEI. CDR3 in DNA: TGTGCCAGTGGCAAGGGGGGGGAGCAGTACTTC. This codes for CASGKGGEQYF.

This clone is a singleton in its sample. The chain combines TRBV28 with TRBJ2-7; 9 bases agree with TRBD1. The CDR3 has 14 residues. Germline values: CDR1 MDHEN, CDR2 SYDVKM. After removal of 6 bases from V and 3 bases from J, the junction contained 6 bases not matched to a gene. The CDR3 is CASSRTGVIYEQYF. The CDR3 coding sequence is TGTGCCAGCAGCCGGACAGGGGTAATCTACGAGCAGTACTTC.

This clone was seen more than once but under ten times. The genes are TRBV5-4 and TRBJ2-5, with 10 bases lining up with TRBD1. The CDR3 length is 15 residues. The germline CDR1 and CDR2 sequences are SGHNT and YYREEE (reference sequence). With V trimmed by 4 bases and J by 4 bases, 7 bases remained unmatched. CDR3 residues: CASSPSTGGGETQYF. The CDR3 nucleotides are TGTGCCAGCAGCCCGTCGACAGGGGGCGGAGAGACCCAGTACTTC.

A note on this clone: Other DNA sequences from this sample encode an identical CDR3 as well. The V call is TRBV2, the J call TRBJ2-1; 7 positions match TRBD2. The ends lost 6 bases at V and 0 bases at J; junction bases unmatched: 11. This CDR3 spans 17 amino acids. The germline CDR1 and CDR2 sequences are SNHLY and FYNNEI. The CDR3 sequence is CASSARSSGSSYNEQFF. Here the CDR3 DNA reads TGTGCCAGCAGCGCCCGCTCTAGCGGTAGCTCCTACAATGAGCAGTTCTTC.

A remark on this clone: Its ends do not fully match the called genes, so a read error is possible. J is TRBJ2-7 and V is TRBV12-5, with a weak D call TRBD1 (6 bases). Per the germline V gene, CDR1 is LGHNT and CDR2 is FRNRAP. The length of the CDR3 is 12 residues. CDR3 sequence (DNA): TGTGCTAGTGGTTTTGCCGGGACACTGAGGAACTTC. Translation: CASGFAGTLRNF.

This chain uses TRBV27 with TRBJ2-7, with D perhaps TRBD1 (5 bases). Germline V gene sequence: CDR1 MNHEY, CDR2 SMNVEV (reference sequence). Trimming stripped 3 bases from V and 0 bases from J, with 9 bases between. The CDR3 has 14 amino acids. CDR3 nucleotides: TGTGCCAGCAGTTTCTCGGACAACTCCTACGAGCAGTACTTC. Translated, it gives CASSFSDNSYEQYF.

The rearrangement links TRBV10-1 to TRBJ1-1; 9 bases match TRBD1. The length of the CDR3 is 15 residues. CDR1 WNHNN and CDR2 SYGVQD come from the germline V gene (reference sequence). V was clipped by 7 bases and J by 5 bases; unmatched bases: 11. Written as DNA, the CDR3 is TGCGCCAGCACCGGGGACAGGGACAGTGGGACTGAAGCTTTCTTT. The encoded protein is CASTGDRDSGTEAFF.

This clone was recorded once. The V gene is TRBV10-2, the J gene TRBJ2-3; 13 bases map to TRBD2. The junction had 4 bases not matched to a gene; V was cut back by 7 bases and J by 3 bases. CDR3 length: 15 residues. Germline CDR1 reads WSHSY; CDR2 reads SAAADI. In nucleotides, the CDR3 is TGCGCCAGCAATCGACTAGCGGGGGGTACAGATACGCAGTATTTT. Protein sequence: CASNRLAGGTDTQYF.

The chain uses TRBV28 and TRBJ1-2; TRBD1 matches 7 bases. This CDR3 is built from 13 residues. V was clipped by 6 bases and J by 6 bases; unmatched bases: 7. Germline assignment: CDR1 MDHEN and CDR2 SYDVKM. CDR3 DNA: TGTGCCAGCAGCCTAACAGGGGAGCATGGCTACACCTTC. This translates into CASSLTGEHGYTF.

The sample holds one count of this clone. The chain recombines TRBV5-8 with TRBJ2-3; D may be TRBD1 (6 bases). V lost 1 base, J lost 4 bases, and 16 bases lay in between. Germline-derived CDR1 and CDR2 are SGHTS and YDEGEE. The CDR3 is made up of 16 amino acids. For the CDR3, the DNA is TGTGCCAGCAGCTTGCTGATAACAGGGAATGCAGATACGCAGTATTTT. Translation: CASSLLITGNADTQYF.

The J gene is TRBJ2-1, the V gene TRBV7-2; D is perhaps TRBD1 (5 bases). Trimming removed 5 bases from V and 2 bases from J, with 10 bases in between. The germline V gene has CDR1 SGHTA and CDR2 FQGNSA. The length of the CDR3 is 14 residues. CDR3 protein: CASSLPTAYNEQFF. In nucleotides, the CDR3 is TGTGCCAGCAGCCTACCGACAGCCTACAATGAGCAGTTCTTC.

This clone has only one observation. The chain is built from TRBV30 and TRBJ2-1; D ambiguous. CDR1 and CDR2 (germline): GTSNPN, SVGIG (reference sequence). V lost 2 bases and J 1 base, leaving 3 bases between the germline ends. The CDR3 is made up of 12 amino acids. DNA for the CDR3: TGTGCCTGGAGTCCTTCCTACAATGAGCAGTTCTTC. Translating it yields CAWSPSYNEQFF.

The chain combines TRBV28 with TRBJ1-2, with 9 nucleotides matching TRBD1. The V segment lost 10 bases and the J segment 5 bases; nucleotides outside the gene matches: 8. Per germline, CDR1 MDHEN and CDR2 SYDVKM. The CDR3 is made up of 13 amino acids. The CDR3 sequence is CAIRGQGIYGYTF. The DNA for the CDR3 is TGTGCCATCAGGGGACAGGGAATTTATGGCTACACCTTC.

This chain joins TRBV6-4 and TRBJ2-7; 7 positions match TRBD2. Germline V gene data show CDR1 as MRHNA and CDR2 as SNTAGT. There are 16 residues in the CDR3. V lost 5 bases and J lost 3; bases outside the gene matches: 13. DNA of the CDR3: TGTGCCAGCAGTTTTTGCGCTCTAGCGGCCAACTACGAGCAGTACTTC. Translated: CASSFCALAANYEQYF.

The chain's CDR3 is CASSAGGTEAFF. CDR3 nucleotides: TGTGCCAGCAGTGCAGGGGGTACTGAAGCTTTCTTT. The rearrangement joins TRBV28 to TRBJ1-1; 7 nucleotides line up with TRBD1. The CDR3 is 12 amino acids. V lost 5 bases to trimming and J lost 5 bases; unmatched junction nucleotides: 2. CDR1 and CDR2 (germline): MDHEN, SYDVKM.

This clone has only one observation. The rearrangement joins TRBV2 to TRBJ2-3; 9 positions agree with TRBD2. With 0 bases clipped from V and 0 bases from J, the junction kept 7 bases outside the gene matches. In germline, CDR1 is SNHLY, CDR2 FYNNEI. CDR3 size: 18 residues. The chain's CDR3 is CASSEAGLAGPSTDTQYF. DNA for the CDR3: TGTGCCAGCAGTGAAGCCGGGCTAGCGGGGCCGAGCACAGATACGCAGTATTTT. Variable domain in full (rest from reference TRBV2 and TRBJ2-3): EPEVTQTPSHQVTQMGQEVILRCVPISNHLYFYWYRQILGQKVEFLVSFYNNEISEKSEIFDDQFSVERPDGSNFTLKIRSTKLEDSAMYFCASSEAGLAGPSTDTQYFGPGTRLTVL.